These T cell receptor beta chains were read from a single sample in a study of regulatory T cells in long-lasting Graves disease. TCRdb called the multiplex PCR reads again in MiXCR, with one record for every CDR3 protein. The sample consists of around 400,000 distinct CDR3 sequences, 15% of them appearing once. Sequenced material: peripheral blood mononuclear cells (PBMCs), taken at new diagnosis, from a patient treated with antithyroid drugs. These receptors were taken from a female donor with Graves disease. The CDR3 runs from the conserved cysteine through the conserved F or W. The D gene is left open where the match is weak. Not every row has a clone size; where given, it reads once, few, many or a size class.

v_gene	d_gene	abundance	j_gene	CDR3nt	CDR3aa
TRBV7-2	TRBD1	few	TRBJ1-1	TGTGCCAGCAGGCCCTACAGGGGGAACACTGAAGCTTTCTTT	CASRPYRGNTEAFF
TRBV6-2/TRBV6-3	TRBD2	many	TRBJ2-7	TGTGCCAGCAGTGAGCCTAGCGGAACTACCTACGAGCAGTACTTC	CASSEPSGTTYEQYF
TRBV11-3	TRBD2	NA	TRBJ2-1	TGTGCCAGCAGCTTAGGGGAGGGCAGGCCTTACAATGAGCAGTTCTTC	CASSLGEGRPYNEQFF
TRBV12-3/TRBV12-4	NA	NA	TRBJ2-1	TGTGCCAGCAGTCGCACAGGTGGGGGGAATGAGCAGTTCTTC	CASSRTGGGNEQFF
TRBV27	NA	many	TRBJ1-6	TGTGCCAGCAGTGAGTTGGGAAATTCACCCCTCCACTTT	CASSELGNSPLHF
TRBV27	TRBD2	many	TRBJ2-5	TGTGCCAGCAGTTTATCACTCGACCTAGCGGTCGGAGAGACCCAGTACTTC	CASSLSLDLAVGETQYF
TRBV7-2	NA	many	TRBJ2-7	TGTGCCAGCAGCCCACAGGGAACCTCCTACGAGCAGTACTTC	CASSPQGTSYEQYF
TRBV12-5	TRBD2	many	TRBJ2-1	TGTGCTAGTGGTTCGTTGACTAGCGGAATTGAAGGGGAGCAGTTCTTC	CASGSLTSGIEGEQFF
TRBV7-9	TRBD1	NA	TRBJ1-1	TGTGCCAGCAGCCCACGTCAGGGGGACTTTGGCACTGAAGCTTTCTTT	CASSPRQGDFGTEAFF
TRBV27	TRBD1	many	TRBJ1-2	TGCCCCCCGGGACAGCCTTTCTATGGCTACACCTTC	CPPGQPFYGYTF
TRBV5-5	NA	many	TRBJ1-2	TGTGCCAGCAGCTTGGAGTGGACAGCTTATGGCTACACCTTC	CASSLEWTAYGYTF
TRBV15	TRBD2	many	TRBJ2-3	TGTGCCACCAGCGGTCTAGCGGGAGGCACAGATACGCAGTATTTT	CATSGLAGGTDTQYF
TRBV29-1	TRBD2	many	TRBJ2-2	TGCAGCGTTGAAGTGGGACTAGCGGGAACTGGCACCGGGGAGCTGTTTTTT	CSVEVGLAGTGTGELFF
TRBV29-1	TRBD1	many	TRBJ2-2	TGCAGCGTTTATACGGGACAGGGTTCCGCCGGGGAGCTGTTTTTT	CSVYTGQGSAGELFF
TRBV9	TRBD2	many	TRBJ2-2	TGTGCCAGCAGCGTAGACCCTGGACTAGCGCCGAACACCGGGGAGCTGTTTTTT	CASSVDPGLAPNTGELFF
TRBV7-9	TRBD1	NA	TRBJ2-5	TGTGCCAGCAGCTTACCAGACAGGGGATTGCAAGAGACCCAGTACTTC	CASSLPDRGLQETQYF
TRBV2	NA	many	TRBJ2-1	TGTGCCAGACAAGCGGACCTCCTTAGCGATGAGCAGTTCTTC	CARQADLLSDEQFF
TRBV30	NA	NA	TRBJ2-1	TGTGCCTGGAGTGGCCCGTACAATGAGCAGTTCTTC	CAWSGPYNEQFF
TRBV2	NA	many	TRBJ2-1	TGTGCCAGCAGGGACCGGGCCAACTACAATGAGCAGTTCTTC	CASRDRANYNEQFF
TRBV20-1	TRBD2	NA	TRBJ2-7	TGCAGTGCTCAAGGGACTAGCGGGAGCTACGAGCAGTACTTC	CSAQGTSGSYEQYF
TRBV7-7	NA	many	TRBJ2-5	TGTGCCAGCAGCTTAGGTCCGACTGGCCAAGAGACCCAGTACTTC	CASSLGPTGQETQYF